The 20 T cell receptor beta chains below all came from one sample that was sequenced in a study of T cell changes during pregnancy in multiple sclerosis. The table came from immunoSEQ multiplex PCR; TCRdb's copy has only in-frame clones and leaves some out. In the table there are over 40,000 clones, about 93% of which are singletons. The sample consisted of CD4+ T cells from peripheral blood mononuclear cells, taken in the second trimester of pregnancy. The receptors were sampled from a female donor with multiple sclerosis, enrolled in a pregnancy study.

The CDR3 is CASSLGTAIEAFF. CDR3 in DNA: TGTGCCAGCAGCTTAGGGACAGCGATTGAAGCTTTCTTT. V is TRBV7-9 and J is TRBJ1-1, with D tentatively TRBD1 (6 bases). The CDR3 is 13 amino acids. Germline loops: CDR1 SEHNR, CDR2 FQNEAQ (reference sequence). The V end lost 1 base, the J end lost 7 bases, and 10 bases lay between the germline ends.

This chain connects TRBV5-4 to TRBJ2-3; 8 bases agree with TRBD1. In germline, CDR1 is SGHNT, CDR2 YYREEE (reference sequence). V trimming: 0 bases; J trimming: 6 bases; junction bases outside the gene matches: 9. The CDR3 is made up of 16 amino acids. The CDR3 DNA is TGTGCCAGCAGCTTGGTGTCAGGGGGCGCATCCGATACGCAGTATTTT. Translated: CASSLVSGGASDTQYF.

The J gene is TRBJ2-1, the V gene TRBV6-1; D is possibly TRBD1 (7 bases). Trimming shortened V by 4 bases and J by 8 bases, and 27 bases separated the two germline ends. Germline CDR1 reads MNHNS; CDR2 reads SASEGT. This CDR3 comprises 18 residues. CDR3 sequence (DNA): TGTGCCAGCAGTGGACGACACGTGACAGGGACTGCAATTGATGAGCAGTTCTTC. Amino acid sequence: CASSGRHVTGTAIDEQFF.

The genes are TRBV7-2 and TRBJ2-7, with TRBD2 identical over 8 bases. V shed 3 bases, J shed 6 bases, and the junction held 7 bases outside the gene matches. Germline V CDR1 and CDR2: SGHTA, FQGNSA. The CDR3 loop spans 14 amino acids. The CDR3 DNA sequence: TGTGCCAGCAGCTTTCGTAGCGGGGAGGTCGAGCAGTACTTC. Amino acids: CASSFRSGEVEQYF.

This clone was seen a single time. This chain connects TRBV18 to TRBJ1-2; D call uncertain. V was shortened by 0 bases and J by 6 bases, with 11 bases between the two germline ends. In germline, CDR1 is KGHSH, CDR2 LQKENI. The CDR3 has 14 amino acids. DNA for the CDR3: TGTGCCAGCTCACCACCCCCTTGGCAGGATGGCTACACCTTC. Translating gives CASSPPPWQDGYTF.

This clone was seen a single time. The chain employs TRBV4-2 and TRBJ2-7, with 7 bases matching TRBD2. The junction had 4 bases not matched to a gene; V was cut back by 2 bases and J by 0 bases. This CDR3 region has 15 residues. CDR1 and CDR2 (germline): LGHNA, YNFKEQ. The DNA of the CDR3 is TGTGCCAGCAGCCAAATGCTAGCGGACTCCTACGAGCAGTACTTC. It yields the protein CASSQMLADSYEQYF.

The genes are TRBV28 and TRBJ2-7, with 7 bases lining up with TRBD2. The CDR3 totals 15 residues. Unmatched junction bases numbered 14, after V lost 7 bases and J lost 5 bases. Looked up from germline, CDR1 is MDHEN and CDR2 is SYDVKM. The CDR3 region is CASMGLGGSFNEQYF. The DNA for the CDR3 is TGTGCCAGCATGGGATTGGGGGGGTCTTTTAACGAGCAGTACTTC.

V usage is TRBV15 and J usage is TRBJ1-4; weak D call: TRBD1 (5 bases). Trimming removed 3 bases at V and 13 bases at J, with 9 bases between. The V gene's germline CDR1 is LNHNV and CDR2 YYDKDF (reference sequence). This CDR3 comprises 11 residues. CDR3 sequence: CATSRTDLLFF. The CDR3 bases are TGTGCCACCAGCAGGACAGACCTACTGTTTTTT.

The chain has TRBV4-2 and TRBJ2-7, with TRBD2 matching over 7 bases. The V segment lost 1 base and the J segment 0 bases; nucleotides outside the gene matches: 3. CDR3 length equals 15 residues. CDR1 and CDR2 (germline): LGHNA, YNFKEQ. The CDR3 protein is CASSQGRGSSYEQYF. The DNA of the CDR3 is TGTGCCAGCAGCCAAGGGCGGGGGAGCTCCTACGAGCAGTACTTC.

CDR3 sequence reads: CARSLRGGTGELFF. CDR3 nucleotide sequence: TGTGCCAGAAGCTTGCGGGGGGGCACCGGGGAGCTGTTTTTT. This sequence joins TRBV5-3 and TRBJ2-2; 8 positions match TRBD2. TRBV5-3 carries the ORF label, with uncertain function. The CDR3 totals 14 residues. Germline trimming cut 1 base from V and 4 bases from J; bases unmatched to any gene: 0.

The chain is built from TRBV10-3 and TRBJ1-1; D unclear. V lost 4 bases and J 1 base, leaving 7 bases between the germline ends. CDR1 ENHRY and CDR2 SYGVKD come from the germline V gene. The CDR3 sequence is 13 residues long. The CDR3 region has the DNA TGTGCCATCAGTGTGACGGGGAACACTGAAGCTTTCTTT. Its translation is CAISVTGNTEAFF.

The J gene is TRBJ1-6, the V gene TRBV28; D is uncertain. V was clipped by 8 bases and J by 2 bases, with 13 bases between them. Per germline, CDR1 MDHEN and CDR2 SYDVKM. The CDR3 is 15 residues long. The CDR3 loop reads CASLSFGTYNSPLHF. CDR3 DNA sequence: TGTGCCAGCCTCTCGTTCGGTACCTATAATTCACCCCTCCACTTT. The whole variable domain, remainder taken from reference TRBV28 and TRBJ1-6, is DVKVTQSSRYLVKRTGEKVFLECVQDMDHENMFWYRQDPGLGLRLIYFSYDVKMKEKGDIPEGYSVSREKKERFSLILESASTNQTSMYLCASLSFGTYNSPLHFGNGTRLTVT.

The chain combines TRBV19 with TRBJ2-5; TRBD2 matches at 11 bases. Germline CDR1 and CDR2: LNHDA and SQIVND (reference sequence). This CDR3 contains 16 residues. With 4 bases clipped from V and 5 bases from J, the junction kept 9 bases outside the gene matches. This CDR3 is CASSRLAGGLVETQYF. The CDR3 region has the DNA TGTGCCAGTAGTAGATTAGCGGGGGGGCTTGTGGAGACCCAGTACTTC.

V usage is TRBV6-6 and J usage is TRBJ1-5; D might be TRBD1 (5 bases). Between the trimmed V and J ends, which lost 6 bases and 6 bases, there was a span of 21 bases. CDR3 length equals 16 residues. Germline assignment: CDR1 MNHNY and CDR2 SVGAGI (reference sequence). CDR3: CASRPTAGGGGQPQHF. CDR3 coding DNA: TGTGCCAGCAGGCCGACCGCGGGCGGGGGTGGTCAGCCCCAGCATTTT.

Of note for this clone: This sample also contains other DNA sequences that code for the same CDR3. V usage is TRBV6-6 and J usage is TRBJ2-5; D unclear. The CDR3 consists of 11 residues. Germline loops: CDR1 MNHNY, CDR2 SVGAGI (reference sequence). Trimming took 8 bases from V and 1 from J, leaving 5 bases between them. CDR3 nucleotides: TGTGCCAGCTCTCCCCAAGAGACCCAGTACTTC. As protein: CASSPQETQYF.

CDR3 loop: CASRSGQSYEQYF. In nucleotides, the CDR3 is TGTGCCAGCAGGTCGGGACAATCCTACGAGCAGTACTTC. This chain uses TRBV2 with TRBJ2-5; tentative D call: TRBD1 (6 bases). The end of the DNA fits TRBJ2-7 better, so the J call may be wrong. CDR1 and CDR2 (germline): SNHLY, FYNNEI. The CDR3 consists of 13 residues.

The chain's CDR3 is CASSPPGLAGGSDTQYF. The CDR3 DNA reads TGTGCCAGCTCACCACCAGGACTAGCGGGAGGATCAGATACGCAGTATTTT. J is TRBJ2-3 and V is TRBV18, with TRBD2 identical over 14 bases. The CDR3 extends over 17 amino acids. Per the germline V gene, CDR1 is KGHSH and CDR2 is LQKENI. Unmatched junction bases numbered 3, after V lost 0 bases and J lost 4 bases.

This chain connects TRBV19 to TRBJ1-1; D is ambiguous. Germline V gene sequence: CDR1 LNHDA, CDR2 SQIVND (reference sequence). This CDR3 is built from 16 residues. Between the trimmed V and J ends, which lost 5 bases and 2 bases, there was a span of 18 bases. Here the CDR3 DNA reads TGTGCCAGTAGTCCCCGGATTGGGAGGGCTAACACTGAAGCTTTCTTT. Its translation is CASSPRIGRANTEAFF.

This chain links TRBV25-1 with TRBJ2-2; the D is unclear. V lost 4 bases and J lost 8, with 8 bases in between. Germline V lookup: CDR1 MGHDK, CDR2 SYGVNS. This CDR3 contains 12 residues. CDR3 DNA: TGTGCCAGCAGTGTTCCTGCGGGGGAGCTGTTTTTT. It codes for CASSVPAGELFF.

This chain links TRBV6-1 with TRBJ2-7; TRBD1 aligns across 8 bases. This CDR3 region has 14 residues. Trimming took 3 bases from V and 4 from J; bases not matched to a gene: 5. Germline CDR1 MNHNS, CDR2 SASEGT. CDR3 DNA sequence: TGTGCCAGCAGTGACCGGACAGGGTCATACGAGCAGTACTTC. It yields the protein CASSDRTGSYEQYF.